Below are 25 T cell receptor beta chains sequenced from a single sample in a study of blood T cells in healthy people across ages. A second PCR, run for roughly 7 to 11 cycles, used a sample-barcoded 5' primer plus a J-beta primer mix. From the 5' RACE reads, TCRdb called clonotypes with MiXCR, one entry per CDR3 protein. The sample has hundreds of thousands of distinct CDR3 sequences; under 30% are singletons. This same sample was also taken into another study, of T cells of mothers and their children.

Source material: blood. The receptors come from a boy aged 5-17 years in good health.

In this sample, this clonotype turned up a few times. J is TRBJ1-1 and V is TRBV18; D remains ambiguous. The CDR3 is made up of 13 amino acids. Germline V gene data show CDR1 as KGHSH and CDR2 as LQKENI. The V end lost 3 bases, the J end lost 2 bases, and 7 bases lay between the germline ends. CDR3 coding DNA: TGTGCCAGCTCACCTTCGGCAAACACTGAAGCTTTCTTT. Its protein product is CASSPSANTEAFF.

This clonotype was counted a few times. The V gene is TRBV20-1, the J gene TRBJ2-7; 8 positions agree with TRBD1. CDR1 DFQATT and CDR2 SNEGSKA come from the germline V gene (reference sequence). V gave up 6 bases and J gave up 4 bases; unmatched junction bases: 5. There are 12 residues in the CDR3. The CDR3 DNA sequence: TGCAGTGCGGGCAGGGGGCTATACGAGCAGTACTTC. As protein: CSAGRGLYEQYF.

This sequence joins TRBV6-5 and TRBJ2-5, with 9 bases lining up with TRBD1. V was clipped by 7 bases and J by 6 bases; unmatched bases: 12. The CDR3 runs 15 residues. CDR1 and CDR2 from the germline V gene are MNHEY and SVGAGI. The CDR3 protein is CASTPGGQGSKTQYF. The CDR3 nucleotides are TGTGCCAGCACCCCGGGGGGACAGGGTTCAAAGACCCAGTACTTC.

This clonotype was seen only a few times. The rearrangement uses TRBV7-2 and TRBJ2-3; possibly TRBD1 or TRBD2 for D (6 bases each). CDR1 and CDR2 (germline): SGHTA, FQGNSA. This CDR3 spans 14 amino acids. V gave up 6 bases and J gave up 3 bases, with 13 bases separating them. In nucleotides, the CDR3 is TGTGCCAGCAGGCCCCCGGGGGCGACAGATACGCAGTATTTT. Encoded protein: CASRPPGATDTQYF. Supplemented by reference TRBV7-2 and TRBJ2-3, the full variable domain reads GAGVSQSPSNKVTEKGKDVELRCDPISGHTALYWYRQSLGQGLEFLIYFQGNSAPDKSGLPSDRFSAERTGGSVSTLTIQRTQQEDSAVYLCASRPPGATDTQYFGPGTRLTVL.

This clonotype was detected a few times. The chain uses TRBV7-8 and TRBJ2-5; D is unresolved. Matching the DNA end better, TRBJ2-1 makes the J call doubtful. The CDR3 extends over 12 amino acids. Germline V CDR1 and CDR2: SGHVS, FQNEAQ. The CDR3 DNA follows: TGTGCCAGCAGCTTAATACTCGATGAGCAGTTCTTC. Translation: CASSLILDEQFF.

In nucleotides, the CDR3 is TGTGCCTGGAGTGTCGGAGCACAGGGATATGAGCAGTTCTTC. It is translated as CAWSVGAQGYEQFF. V usage is TRBV30 and J usage is TRBJ2-1; a weak D match, TRBD1 (6 bases). The CDR3 length is 14 residues. With 0 bases removed from V and 8 bases from J, the gap between germline ends came to 14 bases. CDR1 and CDR2 from the germline V gene are GTSNPN and SVGIG (reference sequence).

There are a few counts of this clonotype. The genes are TRBV28 and TRBJ2-7, with TRBD2 identical over 7 bases. J was trimmed by 0 bases and V by 7 bases; bases with no gene match: 9. CDR3 length: 15 amino acids. Germline CDR1 is MDHEN and CDR2 is SYDVKM. The CDR3 region has the DNA TGTGCCAGCAACGGGGCGGGGGTGAGCTCCTACGAGCAGTACTTC. Its protein product is CASNGAGVSSYEQYF.

V is TRBV28 and J is TRBJ2-1, with a tentative D call TRBD1 (6 bases). V lost 9 bases and J lost 4, with 13 bases in between. CDR1 MDHEN and CDR2 SYDVKM come from the germline V gene. The CDR3 spans 13 residues. CDR3 loop: CASGLGGYNEQFF. CDR3 in DNA: TGTGCCAGTGGCTTAGGGGGATACAATGAGCAGTTCTTC.

The table lists this clonotype with a few counts. This chain uses TRBV5-1 with TRBJ2-7; 8 nucleotides agree with TRBD1. Trimming at V came to 4 bases and at J to 2 bases, leaving 5 bases not matched to a gene. Per germline, CDR1 SGHRS and CDR2 YFSETQ. CDR3 length: 14 amino acids. Here the CDR3 DNA reads TGCGCCAGCAGCGCGGACAGGGAAGCCTACGAGCAGTACTTC. Protein sequence: CASSADREAYEQYF.

This sequence joins TRBV20-1 and TRBJ2-4, with 7 bases fitting TRBD2. The V gene end was trimmed by 5 bases and the J gene end by 3 bases; junction bases not matched to a gene: 13. This CDR3 is built from 16 residues. Germline V CDR1 and CDR2: DFQATT, SNEGSKA (reference sequence). CDR3 protein: CSAPVLGGFGKNIQYF. Here the CDR3 DNA reads TGCAGTGCTCCCGTTTTGGGGGGGTTCGGCAAAAACATTCAGTACTTC.

This clonotype was counted between two and nine times. An end of the junction differs from the germline gene, which may be a read error. The V call is TRBV27, the J call TRBJ2-2; D might be TRBD1 or TRBD2, each matching 6 bases. The length of the CDR3 is 13 residues. The germline V gene has CDR1 MNHEY and CDR2 SMNVEV (reference sequence). The CDR3 bases are TGTGCCGGCAGTTTGGGGGGCTCCGGGGAGCTGTTTTTT. This codes for CAGSLGGSGELFF.

This clonotype has only a few counts. V gene TRBV7-8 combines with J gene TRBJ2-2; either TRBD1 or TRBD2 may fit D (5 bases each). The CDR3 is 16 amino acids. Trimming left V 4 bases short and J 0 bases short, with 12 bases between. Germline CDR1 is SGHVS and CDR2 is FQNEAQ. CDR3 residues: CASSSPGPPNTGELFF. The CDR3 nucleotides read TGTGCCAGCAGCTCTCCGGGACCTCCGAACACCGGGGAGCTGTTTTTT.

This chain uses TRBV6-5 with TRBJ2-2, with 12 bases matching TRBD2. In germline, CDR1 is MNHEY, CDR2 SVGAGI. CDR3 length: 15 amino acids. Germline trimming cut 7 bases from V and 5 bases from J; bases unmatched to any gene: 5. CDR3 sequence reads: CASKGGLAGTGELFF. CDR3 coding DNA: TGTGCCAGCAAGGGGGGACTAGCGGGTACCGGGGAGCTGTTTTTT.

Note on this clonotype: Given a much more abundant clone one base away, this may be a read error. The chain combines TRBV6-2 or TRBV6-3 with TRBJ2-3; 11 nucleotides agree with TRBD2. Germline lookup yields CDR1 MNHEY and CDR2 SVGEGT. This CDR3 has 15 amino acids. CDR3 sequence: CASSHLAGGADTRYF. Written as DNA, the CDR3 is TGTGCCAGCAGTCACCTAGCGGGAGGAGCAGATACGCGGTATTTT.

The chain combines TRBV30 with TRBJ2-6, with 7 nucleotides matching TRBD1. The CDR3 contains 13 residues. The V gene end was trimmed by 8 bases and the J gene end by 3 bases; junction bases not matched to a gene: 4. Germline CDR1 reads GTSNPN; CDR2 reads SVGIG (reference sequence). The CDR3 nucleotides are TGTGCCGGTGACAGGGTTGGGGCCAACGTCCTGACTTTC. Protein: CAGDRVGANVLTF. Supplemented by reference TRBV30 and TRBJ2-6, the full variable domain reads SQTIHQWPATLVQPVGSPLSLECTVEGTSNPNLYWYRQAAGRGLQLLFYSVGIGQISSEVPQNLSASRPQDRQFILSSKKLLLSDSGFYLCAGDRVGANVLTFGAGSRLTVL.

In nucleotides, the CDR3 is TGCGCCAGCAGCCCCGGGGGCGGGGGGACTAGCACAGATACGCAGTATTTT. As protein: CASSPGGGGTSTDTQYF. This rearrangement joins TRBV4-1 to TRBJ2-3; 8 bases map to TRBD2. Germline CDR1 reads MGHRA; CDR2 reads YSYEKL. CDR3 length equals 17 residues. Trimming at V came to 4 bases and at J to 0 bases, leaving 9 bases not matched to a gene.

The CDR3: CASSLLAGGPLEQFF. The CDR3 bases are TGTGCCAGCAGCTTGCTAGCGGGAGGGCCCCTCGAGCAGTTCTTC. The genes are TRBV7-8 and TRBJ2-5, with TRBD2 matching over 12 bases. The DNA end lines up better with TRBJ2-1; the J call may be wrong. CDR3 length: 15 residues. CDR1 and CDR2 (germline): SGHVS, FQNEAQ.

This clonotype occurred many times. The V and J genes are TRBV25-1 and TRBJ2-4; TRBD1 matches 9 bases. V was pared by 5 bases and J by 2 bases, with 7 bases of the junction left unmatched. The CDR3 spans 16 residues. Per the germline V gene, CDR1 is MGHDK and CDR2 is SYGVNS. In DNA form, the CDR3 reads TGTGCCAGCAGTCCGGGACAGGGTTATACCAAAAACATTCAGTACTTC. Amino acids: CASSPGQGYTKNIQYF.

V is TRBV7-3 and J is TRBJ2-3, with TRBD1 as a possible D gene (6 bases). Germline CDR1 SGHTA, CDR2 FQGTGA. The CDR3 covers 14 residues. V lost 4 bases and J 2 bases, leaving 10 bases between the germline ends. The CDR3, as DNA: TGTGCCAGCAGCTCCGGACAGCCCACAGATACGCAGTATTTT. Translated, it gives CASSSGQPTDTQYF.

J is TRBJ1-5 and V is TRBV5-1; tentative D call: TRBD1 (6 bases). The CDR3 length is 15 residues. Germline V lookup: CDR1 SGHRS, CDR2 YFSETQ. Trimming shortened V by 0 bases and J by 7 bases, and 14 bases separated the two germline ends. CDR3 protein: CASSLAAGAGQPQHF. CDR3 sequence (DNA): TGCGCCAGCAGCTTGGCCGCGGGGGCAGGGCAGCCCCAGCATTTT.

This clonotype was detected a few times. The rearrangement uses TRBV4-3 and TRBJ2-1; D unresolved. The CDR3 has 16 amino acids. The V and J ends lost 0 bases and 4 bases respectively, with 13 bases between them. Germline CDR1 LGHNA, CDR2 YSLEER. In nucleotides, the CDR3 is TGCGCCAGCAGCCAAGATCGACCTTCTTATTACAATGAGCAGTTCTTC. Translating gives CASSQDRPSYYNEQFF.

This clonotype was counted between two and nine times. The chain joins TRBV7-2 to TRBJ2-4; 10 positions match TRBD2. Trimming at V came to 5 bases and at J to 1 base, leaving 8 bases not matched to a gene. The CDR3 totals 17 residues. CDR1 and CDR2 (germline): SGHTA, FQGNSA. CDR3 residues: CASSISSGGRAKNIQYF. The CDR3 nucleotides read TGTGCCAGCAGCATATCTAGCGGGGGCCGGGCCAAAAACATTCAGTACTTC.

The rearrangement links TRBV4-3 to TRBJ1-1, with TRBD1 matching over 7 bases. V lost 1 base and J lost 2; bases outside the gene matches: 4. The length of the CDR3 is 15 residues. Germline loops: CDR1 LGHNA, CDR2 YSLEER. CDR3 amino acids: CASSQVGTANTEAFF. For the CDR3, the DNA is TGCGCCAGCAGCCAAGTCGGGACAGCCAACACTGAAGCTTTCTTT.

The chain joins TRBV6-2 or TRBV6-3 to TRBJ2-4; TRBD2 aligns across 9 bases. J gave up 8 bases and V 8 bases, and 16 bases lay outside the gene matches. The CDR3 totals 16 residues. The germline V gene encodes CDR1 MNHEY and CDR2 SVGEGT. The CDR3 DNA reads TGTGCCAGCGGGGGAGTACTAGCGGGTCCATCGGACATTCAGTACTTC. Its protein is CASGGVLAGPSDIQYF.

The V call is TRBV14, the J call TRBJ2-5; D is undetermined. V dropped 4 bases and J dropped 6 bases, with 15 bases sitting between them. The CDR3 has 14 amino acids. Germline lookup yields CDR1 SGHDN and CDR2 FVKESK. The CDR3 DNA reads TGTGCCAGCAGCCTCCAGCCTGGACCGAAGACCCAGTACTTC. Amino acids: CASSLQPGPKTQYF.